These 12 T cell receptor beta chains were all obtained from the same sample, sequenced in a study of cytomegalovirus exposure and HLA in healthy donors. The PCR had 60 Vbeta and 13 Jbeta primers. The protocol was immunoSEQ multiplex PCR, while the TCRdb copy is restricted to in-frame clones and leaves out a portion. Of under 85,000 clones in the sample, roughly 77% are singletons; the top ten hold more than 4%. Material for sequencing was PBMCs. The source of these receptors is a woman younger than 45 in good health and CMV-seronegative.

The gene calls are TRBV2 and TRBJ2-5; D gene unclear. This CDR3 has 12 residues. Trimming removed 4 bases at V and 4 bases at J, with 7 bases between. Germline values: CDR1 SNHLY, CDR2 FYNNEI. The CDR3 protein is CASSGGVETQYF. The DNA for the CDR3 is TGTGCCAGCAGTGGAGGAGTAGAGACCCAGTACTTC.

The V and J genes are TRBV30 and TRBJ1-1; a weak D match, TRBD1 (6 bases). The CDR3 sequence is 12 residues long. Germline CDR1 reads GTSNPN; CDR2 reads SVGIG (reference sequence). The V and J ends lost 1 base and 5 bases respectively, with 8 bases between them. CDR3 loop: CAWSAGETEAFF. CDR3 coding DNA: TGTGCCTGGAGTGCAGGGGAAACTGAAGCTTTCTTT.

The chain couples TRBV5-1 to TRBJ2-3; 13 bases are shared with TRBD2. V dropped 4 bases and J dropped 2; count of bases not matched to a gene: 10. The germline gives CDR1 SGHRS, CDR2 YFSETQ. CDR3 length: 18 amino acids. The CDR3, as DNA: TGCGCCAGCAGCCCCTCTCAGACTAGCGGGGGGAACACAGATACGCAGTATTTT. Its translation is CASSPSQTSGGNTDTQYF.

The genes are TRBV30 and TRBJ1-6, with D tentatively TRBD1 (5 bases). Germline V gene lookup returns CDR1 GTSNPN and CDR2 SVGIG (reference sequence). The CDR3 is 14 residues long. The ends were cut back, 4 bases at V and 7 bases at J, with 14 bases in the middle. CDR3 sequence reads: CAWTPGNSNSPLHF. The CDR3 DNA is TGTGCCTGGACCCCAGGGAATTCCAATTCACCCCTCCACTTT.

The gene calls are TRBV2 and TRBJ1-2; TRBD1 matches at 9 bases. The CDR3 runs to 14 residues. The germline V gene encodes CDR1 SNHLY and CDR2 FYNNEI. The trim removed 8 bases at V and 8 bases at J, leaving 12 bases unmatched. The CDR3 region is CASSPPGQGLGYTF. DNA of the CDR3: TGTGCCAGCTCCCCACCGGGACAGGGTCTCGGCTACACCTTC. The whole variable domain, remainder taken from reference TRBV2 and TRBJ1-2, is EPEVTQTPSHQVTQMGQEVILRCVPISNHLYFYWYRQILGQKVEFLVSFYNNEISEKSEIFDDQFSVERPDGSNFTLKIRSTKLEDSAMYFCASSPPGQGLGYTFGSGTRLTVV.

The gene calls are TRBV4-3 and TRBJ2-2; tentatively, D is TRBD1 (5 bases). This CDR3 region has 16 residues. The germline V and J ends were trimmed by 4 bases and 0 bases, with 12 bases remaining between them. Germline V gene lookup returns CDR1 LGHNA and CDR2 YSLEER. CDR3 amino acids: CASSLQGRTNTGELFF. The CDR3 DNA sequence: TGCGCCAGCAGCCTCCAGGGTCGAACGAACACCGGGGAGCTGTTTTTT.

The V call is TRBV29-1, the J call TRBJ1-3; 7 bases map to TRBD1. CDR1 is SQVTM, CDR2 ANQGSEA, per germline. CDR3 length: 15 residues. The V and J ends lost 2 bases and 3 bases, in that order; junction bases with no gene match: 7. CDR3 nucleotides: TGCAGCGTTGAAATTCAGGGGGTCAGTGGAAACACCATATATTTT. This gives the protein CSVEIQGVSGNTIYF. The entire variable domain, with the rest obtained from reference TRBV29-1 and TRBJ1-3, is as follows: SAVISQKPSRDICQRGTSLTIQCQVDSQVTMMFWYRQQPGQSLTLIATANQGSEATYESGFVIDKFPISRPNLTFSTLTVSNMSPEDSSIYLCSVEIQGVSGNTIYFGEGSWLTVV.

This clone came up a few times. The V call is TRBV4-1, the J call TRBJ2-6, with 8 positions matching TRBD2. Germline trimming cut 1 base from V and 2 bases from J; bases unmatched to any gene: 13. The CDR3 covers 20 residues. Germline lookup yields CDR1 MGHRA and CDR2 YSYEKL. In DNA form, the CDR3 reads TGCGCCAGCAGCCAAGTCCCAGCGGGGGCCACACGGGCTGGGGCCAACGTCCTGACTTTC. Its translation: CASSQVPAGATRAGANVLTF.

This clone was recorded once. This chain uses TRBV19 with TRBJ1-1, with D hard to call. Germline loops: CDR1 LNHDA, CDR2 SQIVND (reference sequence). This CDR3 has 12 amino acids. V was clipped by 2 bases and J by 11 bases, with 12 bases between them. CDR3 in DNA: TGTGCCAGTAGTATATCGGGTAGGTTCGCTTTCTTT. This codes for CASSISGRFAFF. The variable domain in full, completed from reference TRBV19 and TRBJ1-1, reads DGGITQSPKYLFRKEGQNVTLSCEQNLNHDAMYWYRQDPGQGLRLIYYSQIVNDFQKGDIAEGYSVSREKKESFPLTVTSAQKNPTAFYLCASSISGRFAFFGQGTRLTVV.

The chain combines TRBV6-1 with TRBJ1-1; unclear D gene. The CDR3 contains 11 residues. Germline V gene data show CDR1 as MNHNS and CDR2 as SASEGT. Deletions cut 6 bases from V and 8 bases from J, with 10 bases between. In DNA form, the CDR3 reads TGTGCCAGCAGCCTAGAAACGGAAGCTTTCTTT. Translated: CASSLETEAFF.

The rearrangement links TRBV5-1 to TRBJ1-1; 9 bases line up with TRBD1. This CDR3 comprises 14 residues. With 4 bases clipped from V and 6 bases from J, the junction kept 7 bases outside the gene matches. Germline CDR1 reads SGHRS; CDR2 reads YFSETQ. The CDR3 protein is CASSRGQGISEAFF. The CDR3 coding sequence is TGCGCCAGCAGCAGGGGACAGGGAATTTCTGAAGCTTTCTTT.

The CDR3 loop reads CASSPEEGGTTSPLHF. The CDR3 DNA sequence: TGTGCCAGCAGCCCCGAGGAGGGCGGGACCACTTCACCCCTCCACTTT. The chain uses TRBV7-8 and TRBJ1-6, with D possibly TRBD1 on 5 matching bases. V dropped 5 bases and J dropped 9 bases, with 20 bases sitting between them. The germline gives CDR1 SGHVS, CDR2 FQNEAQ. The CDR3 extends over 16 amino acids.